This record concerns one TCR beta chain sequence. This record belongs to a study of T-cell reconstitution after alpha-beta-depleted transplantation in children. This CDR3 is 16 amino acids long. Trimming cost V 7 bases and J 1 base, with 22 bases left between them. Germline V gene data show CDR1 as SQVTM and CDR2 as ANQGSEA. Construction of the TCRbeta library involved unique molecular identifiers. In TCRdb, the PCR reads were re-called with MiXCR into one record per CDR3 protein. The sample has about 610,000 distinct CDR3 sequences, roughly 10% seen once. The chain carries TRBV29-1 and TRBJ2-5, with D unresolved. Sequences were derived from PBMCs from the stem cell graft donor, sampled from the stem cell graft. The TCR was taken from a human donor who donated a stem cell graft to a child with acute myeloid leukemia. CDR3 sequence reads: CSADLGRIRAQETQYF. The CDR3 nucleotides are TGCAGCGCGGATCTGGGCAGGATTCGGGCCCAAGAGACCCAGTACTTC.